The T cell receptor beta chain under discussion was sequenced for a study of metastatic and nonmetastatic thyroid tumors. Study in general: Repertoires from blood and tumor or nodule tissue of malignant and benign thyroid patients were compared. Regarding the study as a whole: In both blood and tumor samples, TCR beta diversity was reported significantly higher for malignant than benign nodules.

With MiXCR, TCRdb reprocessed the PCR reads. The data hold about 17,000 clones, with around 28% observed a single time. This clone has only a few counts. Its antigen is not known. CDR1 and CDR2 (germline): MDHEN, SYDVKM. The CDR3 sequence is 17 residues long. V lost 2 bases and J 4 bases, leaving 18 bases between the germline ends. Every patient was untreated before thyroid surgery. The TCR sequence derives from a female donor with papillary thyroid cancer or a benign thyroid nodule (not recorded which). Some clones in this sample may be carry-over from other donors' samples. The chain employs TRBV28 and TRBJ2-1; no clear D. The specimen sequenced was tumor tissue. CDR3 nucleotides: TGTGCCAGCAGTTTAAACGGCGCAGAAATCGGGTACAATGAGCAGTTCTTC. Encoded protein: CASSLNGAEIGYNEQFF.